This is a list of T cell receptor beta chains from one sample in a study of cytotoxic CD8 clonotypes in ibrutinib-treated CLL. The repertoire was sequenced with immunoSEQ multiplex PCR; TCRdb's copy has only in-frame clones and lacks some. The table lists 100,000 or so clones, approximately 58% of them singletons. This material consisted of PBMCs, taken after 24 months of ibrutinib treatment. The receptors originated from a human donor with chronic lymphocytic leukemia. CDR3s leave out the opening cysteine and the closing phenylalanine or tryptophan.

v_call	j_call	cdr3_aa
TRBV5-4	TRBJ1-5	ATTDMNSNQPQH
TRBV11-3	TRBJ1-5	ASSLGGGNTQH
TRBV5-1	TRBJ1-1	ASSLETGSYTEAF
TRBV2	TRBJ2-5	AGQGGGETQY
TRBV14	TRBJ2-1	ASSQGGTAYNEQF
TRBV30	TRBJ1-4	AWSVYAGRDEKLF
TRBV6-6	TRBJ2-7	ASNPGQGRYEQY
TRBV5-1	TRBJ2-2	ASSGTGATGELF
TRBV2	TRBJ2-2	ASRFNTGELF
TRBV29-1	TRBJ2-6	SVSEGSGANVLT
TRBV7-9	TRBJ2-3	ASSPVLAGGSDTQY
TRBV21-1	TRBJ1-2	ASSYRDRGAYGYT
TRBV6-1	TRBJ1-5	ASKSMDQPQH
TRBV5-1	TRBJ2-7	ASSLAAGQGIFEQY
TRBV7-2	TRBJ1-2	ASSLGQESGYT
TRBV6-6	TRBJ1-2	ASSYSGDTHYGYT
TRBV4-1	TRBJ2-3	ASSQEGLNGATQY
TRBV29-1	TRBJ2-7	SVEDPGARQQY
TRBV9	TRBJ2-7	ASSVGDRAEQY
TRBV9	TRBJ1-1	ASSREVRNTEAF
TRBV27	TRBJ2-3	ASNRAGDTQY
TRBV6-5	TRBJ1-2	ASSLGQGNYGYT
TRBV7-2	TRBJ1-5	ASSRGRQPQH
TRBV19	TRBJ1-2	ASVGQGEYGYT
TRBV18	TRBJ2-7	ASSPPGGLYEQY
TRBV29-1	TRBJ1-2	SVGDSLYGYT
TRBV7-2	TRBJ2-3	ASSLAKGGAMDTQY
TRBV18	TRBJ1-4	ASSRTGSEKLF
TRBV18	TRBJ1-6	ASSSADQGSSPLH
TRBV6-4	TRBJ1-1	ATYDRGGIENTEAF